Below are 29 T cell receptor beta chains sequenced from a single sample in a study of blood T cell repertoires in COVID-19. This table comes from immunoSEQ multiplex PCR, and its TCRdb copy is limited to in-frame clones, with some not included. The sample contains around 150,000 clones, roughly 90% of which appear only once. The sequencing input was peripheral blood. These TCRs come from a man aged 18-30 years with acute or convalescent COVID-19.

This chain connects TRBV5-1 to TRBJ1-6; 8 positions agree with TRBD1. V lost 1 base and J lost 8; bases outside the gene matches: 11. CDR3 size: 17 residues. The germline V gene has CDR1 SGHRS and CDR2 YFSETQ. The CDR3 reads CASSLSPATGDYSPLHF. CDR3 DNA: TGCGCCAGCAGCTTGTCTCCTGCGACAGGGGACTATTCACCCCTCCACTTT.

The gene calls are TRBV11-2 and TRBJ2-3; D remains unclear. The germline CDR1 and CDR2 sequences are SGHAT and FQNNGV. This CDR3 spans 15 amino acids. V was clipped by 0 bases and J by 7 bases, with 14 bases between them. This CDR3 reads CASSLDPPQVNTQYF. CDR3 nucleotide sequence: TGTGCCAGCAGCTTAGACCCCCCCCAGGTGAATACGCAGTATTTT.

The chain uses TRBV30 and TRBJ2-7, with D uncertain. V lost 3 bases, J lost 1 base, and 16 bases lay in between. The CDR3 has 15 residues. The germline V gene has CDR1 GTSNPN and CDR2 SVGIG (reference sequence). The CDR3 protein is CAWSDPHSASYEQYF. CDR3 DNA sequence: TGTGCCTGGAGCGACCCCCACAGTGCTTCCTACGAGCAGTACTTC.

The CDR3 sequence is CASSPPSTGVLYYEQYF. CDR3 DNA: TGTGCCAGCAGCCCACCAAGTACGGGGGTTCTTTACTACGAGCAGTACTTC. This chain uses TRBV4-2 with TRBJ2-7; possibly TRBD2 for D (6 bases). Germline V CDR1 and CDR2: LGHNA, YNFKEQ. CDR3 length equals 17 residues. The V end lost 4 bases, the J end lost 3 bases, and 22 bases lay between the germline ends.

The chain recombines TRBV7-9 with TRBJ1-4; D remains ambiguous. V dropped 5 bases and J dropped 4 bases, with 8 bases sitting between them. Germline V CDR1 and CDR2: SEHNR, FQNEAQ (reference sequence). This CDR3 has 13 residues. The CDR3 sequence: CASSGQVNEKLFF. Written as DNA, the CDR3 is TGTGCCAGCAGCGGGCAGGTTAATGAAAAACTGTTTTTT. Full variable domain (missing parts from reference TRBV7-9 and TRBJ1-4): DTGVSQNPRHKITKRGQNVTFRCDPISEHNRLYWYRQTLGQGPEFLTYFQNEAQLEKSRLLSDRFSAERPKGSFSTLEIQRTEQGDSAMYLCASSGQVNEKLFFGSGTQLSVL.

The genes are TRBV3-1 (or the pseudogene TRBV3-2) and TRBJ2-1; 9 bases match TRBD2. Looked up from germline, CDR1 is LGHDT and CDR2 is YNNKEL (reference sequence). The CDR3 runs 16 residues. Trimming at V came to 1 base and at J to 4 bases, leaving 5 bases not matched to a gene. Here the CDR3 DNA reads TGTGCCAGCAGCCAAGTGGGCGGGGGGGTGTACAATGAGCAGTTCTTC. This sequence encodes CASSQVGGGVYNEQFF.

The chain uses TRBV7-9 and TRBJ2-1, with 11 bases lining up with TRBD1. The V gene end was trimmed by 5 bases and the J gene end by 3 bases; junction bases not matched to a gene: 6. Germline V gives CDR1 SEHNR, CDR2 FQNEAQ (reference sequence). This CDR3 has 16 amino acids. CDR3 DNA sequence: TGTGCCAGCAGCCAGCGGGGGACAGGGGGCTACAATGAGCAGTTCTTC. Amino acids: CASSQRGTGGYNEQFF.

The V and J genes are TRBV18 and TRBJ2-7, with D tentatively TRBD1 (6 bases). V shed 3 bases and J shed 6 bases, with 15 bases lying between them. Per germline, CDR1 KGHSH and CDR2 LQKENI. The CDR3 consists of 14 residues. The CDR3 DNA sequence: TGTGCCAGCTCACCCCAGGGGCCTCTCGGCGAGCAGTACTTC. Protein sequence: CASSPQGPLGEQYF. The full variable domain, completed using reference TRBV18 and TRBJ2-7, is NAGVMQNPRHLVRRRGQEARLRCSPMKGHSHVYWYRQLPEEGLKFMVYLQKENIIDESGMPKERFSAEFPKEGPSILRIQQVVRGDSAAYFCASSPQGPLGEQYFGPGTRLTVT.

CDR3 DNA sequence: TGTGCCATCAGTGTTGATCCGGGGGGGAGCGAGCAGTACTTC. The encoded protein is CAISVDPGGSEQYF. J is TRBJ2-7 and V is TRBV10-3; 8 bases line up with TRBD2. J gave up 6 bases and V 4 bases, and 8 bases lay outside the gene matches. Germline V gene lookup returns CDR1 ENHRY and CDR2 SYGVKD. CDR3 length equals 14 residues.

The V and J genes are TRBV12-3 or TRBV12-4 and TRBJ2-7; D is unresolved. The ends were cut back, 1 base at V and 7 bases at J, with 8 bases in the middle. The CDR3 covers 12 residues. CDR3 region: CASSLGFGEQYF. As DNA, the CDR3 is TGTGCCAGCAGTTTAGGGTTCGGGGAGCAGTACTTC.

The chain couples TRBV6-5 to TRBJ1-1; the D is unclear. V was shortened by 7 bases and J by 1 base, with 10 bases between the two germline ends. Germline lookup yields CDR1 MNHEY and CDR2 SVGAGI. The CDR3 loop spans 13 amino acids. The CDR3 sequence: CASKKRGNTEAFF. The CDR3 nucleotides read TGTGCCAGCAAAAAGCGGGGGAACACTGAAGCTTTCTTT.

The chain joins TRBV6-5 to TRBJ1-1, with no clear D. Germline V gene sequence: CDR1 MNHEY, CDR2 SVGAGI. The CDR3 extends over 13 amino acids. Deletions cut 7 bases from V and 10 bases from J, with 19 bases between. The CDR3 nucleotides are TGTGCCAGCAACCTAGCGGACTCAGGAGGAGCTTTCTTT. The encoded protein is CASNLADSGGAFF.

The chain couples TRBV7-8 to TRBJ2-1; 12 bases are a match to TRBD1. Germline lookup yields CDR1 SGHVS and CDR2 FQNEAQ. The V gene end was trimmed by 5 bases and the J gene end by 7 bases; junction bases not matched to a gene: 9. There are 16 residues in the CDR3. The CDR3: CASSLWDRGRGNEQFF. The CDR3 DNA follows: TGTGCCAGCAGCCTATGGGACAGGGGGCGCGGTAATGAGCAGTTCTTC.

This chain links TRBV27 with TRBJ1-1; unclear D gene. Germline CDR1 and CDR2: MNHEY and SMNVEV (reference sequence). Trimming cost V 6 bases and J 0 bases, with 11 bases left between them. CDR3 length: 14 amino acids. CDR3 DNA sequence: TGTGCCAGCAGAAGACTATACATGAACACTGAAGCTTTCTTT. Translated: CASRRLYMNTEAFF.

This chain links TRBV5-1 with TRBJ1-1; a weak D match, TRBD1 (6 bases). Deletions cut 5 bases from V and 0 bases from J, with 17 bases between. In germline, CDR1 is SGHRS, CDR2 YFSETQ. The CDR3 runs to 16 residues. CDR3 loop: CASRGGRGDMNTEAFF. The CDR3 bases are TGCGCCAGCAGGGGGGGGCGAGGAGACATGAACACTGAAGCTTTCTTT.

This rearrangement joins TRBV19 to TRBJ1-5; 11 bases map to TRBD1. Germline CDR1 reads LNHDA; CDR2 reads SQIVND (reference sequence). V lost 5 bases and J lost 2; bases outside the gene matches: 8. The CDR3 covers 17 residues. The CDR3 bases are TGTGCCAGTAGTTTGGACAGGGGGCAAAGGGGCAATCAGCCCCAGCATTTT. Its protein product is CASSLDRGQRGNQPQHF.

The chain recombines TRBV18 with TRBJ1-4, with 8 nucleotides matching TRBD1. Germline V gene sequence: CDR1 KGHSH, CDR2 LQKENI. This CDR3 is 15 amino acids long. The V and J ends lost 2 bases and 3 bases, in that order; junction bases with no gene match: 2. CDR3 DNA sequence: TGTGCCAGCTCACCAAGGGACAGGCCTAATGAAAAACTGTTTTTT. It translates to CASSPRDRPNEKLFF.

The chain is built from TRBV5-1 and TRBJ2-7, with 14 nucleotides matching TRBD2. Germline V gives CDR1 SGHRS, CDR2 YFSETQ. V lost 0 bases, J lost 12 bases, and 2 bases stayed unmatched. There are 13 residues in the CDR3. The CDR3 nucleotides read TGCGCCAGCAGCTTGGGACTAGCGGGAGGGCGGTACTTC. Protein product: CASSLGLAGGRYF. Full variable domain (remainder filled in from reference TRBV5-1 and TRBJ2-7): KAGVTQTPRYLIKTRGQQVTLSCSPISGHRSVSWYQQTPGQGLQFLFEYFSETQRNKGNFPGRFSGRQFSNSRSEMNVSTLELGDSALYLCASSLGLAGGRYFGPGTRLTVT.

The rearrangement links TRBV29-1 to TRBJ1-1; D is ambiguous. Germline CDR1 and CDR2: SQVTM and ANQGSEA. The CDR3 sequence is 17 residues long. Deletions cut 0 bases from V and 0 bases from J, with 17 bases between. Here the CDR3 reads CSVEDLNLLGLNTEAFF. The CDR3 nucleotides read TGCAGCGTTGAAGATCTCAATTTGCTGGGCCTGAACACTGAAGCTTTCTTT.

This chain links TRBV27 with TRBJ1-1; 10 nucleotides line up with TRBD1. The CDR3 runs to 14 residues. Trimming took 1 base from V and 11 from J; bases not matched to a gene: 7. Germline V gene lookup returns CDR1 MNHEY and CDR2 SMNVEV (reference sequence). The CDR3 nucleotides read TGTGCCAGCAGTTTATTAGGACAGGGGGAAAGGGCTTTCTTT. As protein: CASSLLGQGERAFF.

The chain joins TRBV19 to TRBJ2-1; the match to TRBD1 covers 10 bases. The CDR3 totals 16 residues. Trimming removed 3 bases from V and 8 bases from J; junction bases left unmatched: 10. From germline, CDR1 is LNHDA and CDR2 SQIVND (reference sequence). This CDR3 is CASSMIRDRGRDEQFF. The CDR3 DNA is TGTGCCAGTAGTATGATTCGGGACAGGGGACGAGATGAGCAGTTCTTC.

This rearrangement joins TRBV19 to TRBJ1-1, with TRBD1 matching over 10 bases. The V segment lost 4 bases and the J segment 1 base; nucleotides outside the gene matches: 3. The CDR3 covers 15 residues. Germline CDR1 reads LNHDA; CDR2 reads SQIVND (reference sequence). The CDR3 loop reads CASSTRTGGNTEAFF. The CDR3 region has the DNA TGTGCCAGTAGTACGCGGACAGGGGGGAACACTGAAGCTTTCTTT.

The rearrangement joins TRBV19 to TRBJ1-4, with 7 positions matching TRBD1. Germline V gene lookup returns CDR1 LNHDA and CDR2 SQIVND (reference sequence). The trim removed 1 base at V and 5 bases at J, leaving 7 bases unmatched. CDR3 length: 16 amino acids. The CDR3 is CASSIGMMGQNEKLFF. The CDR3 nucleotides read TGTGCCAGTAGTATAGGAATGATGGGACAGAATGAAAAACTGTTTTTT.

The V and J genes are TRBV19 and TRBJ2-2; 9 bases are a match to TRBD1. The CDR3 runs to 15 residues. V lost 7 bases, J lost 3 bases, and 6 bases stayed unmatched. Per the germline V gene, CDR1 is LNHDA and CDR2 is SQIVND (reference sequence). CDR3 coding DNA: TGTGCCAGTACGAGCGGACAGGGGCACACCGGGGAGCTGTTTTTT. Residues: CASTSGQGHTGELFF.

This chain connects TRBV4-1 to TRBJ1-1; no clear D gene. The CDR3 sequence is 15 residues long. Germline lookup yields CDR1 MGHRA and CDR2 YSYEKL. Trimming removed 0 bases at V and 0 bases at J, with 8 bases between. In DNA form, the CDR3 reads TGCGCCAGCAGCCAAGACACCACAGTGAACACTGAAGCTTTCTTT. Translation gives CASSQDTTVNTEAFF.

Here the CDR3 reads CASSGQSTEAFF. In DNA form, the CDR3 reads TGTGCCAGTAGCGGACAGAGCACTGAAGCTTTCTTT. The chain employs TRBV19 and TRBJ1-1; D may be TRBD1 (6 bases). V shed 6 bases and J shed 4 bases, with 9 bases lying between them. Germline-derived CDR1 and CDR2 are LNHDA and SQIVND (reference sequence). The CDR3 totals 12 residues. The whole variable domain, filled in from reference TRBV19 and TRBJ1-1, reads DGGITQSPKYLFRKEGQNVTLSCEQNLNHDAMYWYRQDPGQGLRLIYYSQIVNDFQKGDIAEGYSVSREKKESFPLTVTSAQKNPTAFYLCASSGQSTEAFFGQGTRLTVV.

The chain recombines TRBV3-1 (or the pseudogene TRBV3-2) with TRBJ2-5, with D perhaps matching TRBD2 (7 bases). The CDR3 is 14 amino acids. Trimming stripped 6 bases from V and 2 bases from J, with 13 bases between. CDR1 and CDR2 from the germline V gene are LGHDT and YNNKEL (reference sequence). CDR3 amino acids: CASSARGGQETQYF. CDR3 nucleotide sequence: TGTGCCAGCAGTGCAAGGGGGGGACAAGAGACCCAGTACTTC.

The genes are TRBV5-1 and TRBJ1-4, with 7 bases lining up with TRBD1. The CDR3 runs to 13 residues. Germline V gene sequence: CDR1 SGHRS, CDR2 YFSETQ. The trim removed 2 bases at V and 6 bases at J, leaving 1 base unmatched. In DNA, the CDR3 is TGCGCCAGCAGCTTTACAGGGGATGAAAAACTGTTTTTT. Protein product: CASSFTGDEKLFF. The whole variable domain, filled in from reference TRBV5-1 and TRBJ1-4, reads KAGVTQTPRYLIKTRGQQVTLSCSPISGHRSVSWYQQTPGQGLQFLFEYFSETQRNKGNFPGRFSGRQFSNSRSEMNVSTLELGDSALYLCASSFTGDEKLFFGSGTQLSVL.

In its sample, this clone was seen a few times. The chain combines TRBV9 with TRBJ2-1, with D possibly being TRBD1 (6 bases). The germline V gene has CDR1 SGDLS and CDR2 YYNGEE. The CDR3 is made up of 15 amino acids. The V end was cut by 6 bases, the J end by 6 bases, with 19 bases between. The DNA of the CDR3 is TGTGCCAGCACCCTGCCCCTGGCAGGGGTCAATGAGCAGTTCTTC. Protein product: CASTLPLAGVNEQFF.